This TCR beta chain was recorded in a study of control samples from healthy donors and cancer patients. The repertoire was sequenced with immunoSEQ multiplex PCR; TCRdb's copy has only in-frame clones and lacks some. The sample carries approximately 99,000 clones, almost 85% recorded once. The CDR3 has 15 amino acids. The junction had 9 bases not matched to a gene; V was cut back by 4 bases and J by 4 bases. CDR1 is MNHEY and CDR2 is SVGAGI in the germline V gene. The gene calls are TRBV6-5 and TRBJ1-2; TRBD1 matches 7 bases. Sequenced material: blood. The source of this sequence is a man between 18 and 29 years old in good health. The CDR3 loop is CASSLTGIIIYGYTF. CDR3 nucleotides: TGTGCCAGCAGTTTGACAGGGATCATCATCTATGGCTACACCTTC.